Listed below are T cell receptor beta chains from one sample, sequenced in a study of early T cells in non-severe SARS-CoV-2 infection. Each CDR3 protein gets one entry after TCRdb re-called the 5' RACE reads with MiXCR. The table includes 50,000 or so distinct CDR3 sequences, approximately 8% detected once. Sequenced: whole blood. The receptor source for this set is an adult who was a healthcare worker with PCR-confirmed SARS-CoV-2 infection or an uninfected control (not recorded which). Both conserved end residues are part of each CDR3. The D gene is left open where the match is weak. Expanded clones get a size class; other rows say once, few or many, or leave the size out.

J gene	CDR3 length	V gene	D gene	clone size	CDR3 DNA	CDR3 protein
TRBJ2-3	16	TRBV27	TRBD2	.	TGTGCCAGCAGACAAGGGACTAGCGGGAGAACAGATACGCAGTATTTT	CASRQGTSGRTDTQYF
TRBJ2-3	16	TRBV2	TRBD2	few	TGTGCCAGCAGTGAAGCCGCAAGCGGGGGGGCGGATACGCAGTATTTT	CASSEAASGGADTQYF
TRBJ2-5	15	TRBV11-2	TRBD1	many	TGTGCCAGCAGCCCGGGACAGTCAGAGGAAGAGACCCAGTACTTC	CASSPGQSEEETQYF
TRBJ2-7	14	TRBV27	TRBD1	.	TGTGCCAGCAGCCAGACAGGGGGCGTCGAGGGGCAGTACTTC	CASSQTGGVEGQYF
TRBJ1-1	12	TRBV29-1	.	.	TGCAGCGTGCTGGGACTTTCCCGGGGAGCTTTCTTT	CSVLGLSRGAFF
TRBJ1-6	17	TRBV27	TRBD1	many	TGTGCCAGTCGTTTGGACAGGGGGAGCTTGGGGAATTCACCCCTCCACTTT	CASRLDRGSLGNSPLHF
TRBJ2-7	13	TRBV7-3	.	.	TGTGCCAGCAGCGTAGACAGAAACTACGAGCAGTACTTC	CASSVDRNYEQYF
TRBJ2-1	15	TRBV10-2	.	many	TGCGCCAGCAGTGAGAGGGTAGCGGCGTACAATGAGCAGTTCTTC	CASSERVAAYNEQFF
TRBJ2-4	17	TRBV5-6	TRBD1	.	TGTGCCAGCAGCCCCCGGACAGGGACGGTAATCAAAAACATTCAGTACTTC	CASSPRTGTVIKNIQYF
TRBJ2-3	17	TRBV29-1	TRBD2	.	TGCAGCGTTGAGGACCGTATAGCGGGGGTGCGCACAGATACGCAGTATTTT	CSVEDRIAGVRTDTQYF
TRBJ2-2	14	TRBV27	TRBD2	few	TGTGCCAGCAGCCCAACGACTAGCCCCGGGGAGCTGTTTTTT	CASSPTTSPGELFF
TRBJ2-5	14	TRBV7-7	TRBD2	.	TGTGCTAGCAGCTTAGCGGGGGGGCACGAGACCCAGTACTTC	CASSLAGGHETQYF
TRBJ1-1	15	TRBV4-1	TRBD1	few	TGCGCCAGCAGCCAAGATAGGCAGGGGGGAACTGAAGCTTTCTTT	CASSQDRQGGTEAFF
TRBJ1-6	13	TRBV6-2/TRBV6-3	.	.	TGTGCCAGCGGCGAGGGGGTAGATTCACCCCTCCACTTT	CASGEGVDSPLHF
TRBJ2-7	14	TRBV27	TRBD1	.	TGTGCCAGCAGTTTGGCGACAGGGGGCTACGAGCAGTACTTC	CASSLATGGYEQYF
TRBJ1-5	17	TRBV28	.	many	TGTGCCAGCAGTTTATATCAGGCCCCGTATAGCAATCAGCCCCAGCATTTT	CASSLYQAPYSNQPQHF
TRBJ1-1	15	TRBV6-1	.	medium-sized	TGTGCCAGCAGTGTTTGGACCCTGGATGACACTGAAGCTTTCTTT	CASSVWTLDDTEAFF
TRBJ2-1	14	TRBV12-3/TRBV12-4	TRBD2	few	TGTGCCAGCAGGTTAGCGGGAGGCCTCAATGAGCAGTTCTTC	CASRLAGGLNEQFF
TRBJ2-1	16	TRBV20-1	TRBD2	many	TGCAGTGCTAGCGTAGCGGGAGTCAGGCCCTACAATGAGCAGTTCTTC	CSASVAGVRPYNEQFF
TRBJ2-7	12	TRBV28	.	medium-sized	TGTGCCAGCAGTCCGTGGACCTACGAGCAGTACTTC	CASSPWTYEQYF
TRBJ1-1	13	TRBV11-2	.	.	TGTGCCAGCAGCTTAGGGGAGGGATTTGAAGCTTTCTTT	CASSLGEGFEAFF
TRBJ2-7	14	TRBV10-1	.	many	TGCGCCAGCAGTGAGTCGGCCGGAGGGCGCGAGCAGTACTTC	CASSESAGGREQYF
TRBJ1-6	14	TRBV11-2	.	.	TGTGCCAGCAGCTTACAGGATTATAATTCACCCCTCCACTTT	CASSLQDYNSPLHF
TRBJ2-7	17	TRBV20-1	TRBD1	many	TGCAGTGCTAGAGTCCTGGCCCGGACAGGGAAGGAGGCCGAGCAGTACTTC	CSARVLARTGKEAEQYF
TRBJ2-7	16	TRBV15	.	few	TGTGCCACCAGCAGACCAGACGGGCGTGGGGGATACGAGCAGTACTTC	CATSRPDGRGGYEQYF